This T cell receptor beta chain originates from a study of cytomegalovirus exposure and HLA in healthy donors. Study results and caveats: Rates of TCR association differed by HLA locus in a later analysis, with DRB1 highest and HLA-C lowest. Researchers left out some V segments, among them TRBV6-2 and TRBV6-3, as indistinguishable.

For this clone: Its antigen is not identified.

Looked up from germline, CDR1 is SGHTA and CDR2 is FQGTGA. The CDR3 is 16 residues long. The ends lost 5 bases at V and 6 bases at J; junction bases unmatched: 10. PCR was performed using 60 Vbeta and 13 Jbeta primers. Assay: immunoSEQ multiplex PCR; the TCRdb copy retains only in-frame clones and omits some. The sample records approximately 30,000 clones, around 60% being singletons. The chain couples TRBV7-3 to TRBJ2-2; the match to TRBD2 covers 9 bases. The sample consisted of PBMCs. The source is a man aged 45 to 65 in good health and CMV-seropositive. CDR3 in amino acids: CASSLGGGGAPGELFF. DNA for the CDR3: TGTGCCAGCAGCCTGGGAGGCGGGGGGGCCCCCGGGGAGCTGTTTTTT.